This T cell receptor (beta chain) came from a study of response to subunit inactivated influenza vaccine. Overall study findings and caveats: After each seasonal influenza vaccination, few new T cells are recruited, the authors suggested.

CDR1 and CDR2 (germline): SGHRS, YFSETQ. The CDR3 extends over 17 amino acids. The V end was cut by 1 base, the J end by 2 bases, with 17 bases between. Using its own MiXCR run on the RT-PCR reads, TCRdb lists one record per CDR3 protein. The sample yields 300,000 to 350,000 distinct CDR3 sequences, 21% seen once. A note on this clonotype: Its antigen is not known.

J is TRBJ2-3 and V is TRBV5-1, with D perhaps TRBD1 (5 bases). This specimen consisted of PBMCs from blood, obtained 21 months after vaccination. This TCR came from a man aged 50 to 75 who received an inactivated influenza vaccine. The CDR3 DNA reads TGCGCCAGCAGCTTGTATCGACAGCTAGGGGCCACAGATACGCAGTATTTT. This gives the protein CASSLYRQLGATDTQYF.